The 30 T cell receptor beta chains below come from one sample, sequenced in a study of blood T cell repertoires in COVID-19. Sequenced by immunoSEQ multiplex PCR; TCRdb stores in-frame clones only, minus some. The sample holds about 300,000 clones, around nine tenths seen once. Sequencing was done on a sample of peripheral blood. The receptors derive from a man in his 70s with acute or convalescent COVID-19.

The chain employs TRBV18 and TRBJ2-5, with 7 nucleotides matching TRBD2. Germline lookup yields CDR1 KGHSH and CDR2 LQKENI. The CDR3 totals 11 residues. J was trimmed by 9 bases and V by 4 bases; bases with no gene match: 2. CDR3 residues: CASSRGGAQYF. In DNA form, the CDR3 reads TGTGCCAGCTCACGGGGAGGGGCCCAGTACTTC.

The genes are TRBV29-1 and TRBJ2-7, with TRBD1 matching over 8 bases. The V and J ends lost 6 bases and 4 bases, in that order; junction bases with no gene match: 8. The CDR3 is 13 residues long. In germline, CDR1 is SQVTM, CDR2 ANQGSEA. CDR3 coding DNA: TGCAGCGTCGCCACAGGGGGTGATTACGAGCAGTACTTC. This translates into CSVATGGDYEQYF.

The V and J genes are TRBV5-6 and TRBJ1-4; D is uncertain. Trimming took off 3 bases at V and 4 bases at J, with 16 bases between the two ends. CDR1 is SGHDT, CDR2 YYEEEE, per germline. This CDR3 has 16 amino acids. CDR3 amino acids: CASSWAGGAFNEKLFF. CDR3 DNA sequence: TGTGCCAGCAGCTGGGCGGGCGGAGCATTTAATGAAAAACTGTTTTTT.

The rearrangement links TRBV4-3 to TRBJ1-2, with D unresolved. Germline assignment: CDR1 LGHNA and CDR2 YSLEER. V dropped 6 bases and J dropped 1 base, with 12 bases sitting between them. There are 14 residues in the CDR3. CDR3 sequence (DNA): TGCGCCAGCAGGAACTTTGGAGATAACTATGGCTACACCTTC. It specifies CASRNFGDNYGYTF.

The V gene is TRBV7-2, the J gene TRBJ2-7; TRBD2 matches 11 bases. The CDR3 has 16 amino acids. V trimming: 1 base; J trimming: 6 bases; junction bases outside the gene matches: 8. The germline CDR1 and CDR2 sequences are SGHTA and FQGNSA. The CDR3 region is CASSLGIAGGSIEQYF. CDR3 nucleotide sequence: TGTGCCAGCAGCTTAGGGATAGCGGGGGGGTCCATCGAGCAGTACTTC. The variable domain in full, with the rest retrieved from reference TRBV7-2 and TRBJ2-7, is GAGVSQSPSNKVTEKGKDVELRCDPISGHTALYWYRQSLGQGLEFLIYFQGNSAPDKSGLPSDRFSAERTGGSVSTLTIQRTQQEDSAVYLCASSLGIAGGSIEQYFGPGTRLTVT.

As DNA, the CDR3 is TGTGCCAGCAGCCCAGACACGGTATCCGAAGAGACCCAGTACTTC. Its protein is CASSPDTVSEETQYF. The chain is built from TRBV7-9 and TRBJ2-5; D not certain. CDR1 and CDR2 from the germline V gene are SEHNR and FQNEAQ (reference sequence). The CDR3 covers 15 residues. Trimming shortened V by 5 bases and J by 3 bases, and 16 bases separated the two germline ends. The variable domain in full, completed from reference TRBV7-9 and TRBJ2-5, reads DTGVSQNPRHKITKRGQNVTFRCDPISEHNRLYWYRQTLGQGPEFLTYFQNEAQLEKSRLLSDRFSAERPKGSFSTLEIQRTEQGDSAMYLCASSPDTVSEETQYFGPGTRLLVL.

This chain links TRBV9 with TRBJ2-1; 11 bases are a match to TRBD2. This CDR3 is 16 amino acids long. With 4 bases clipped from V and 6 bases from J, the junction kept 9 bases outside the gene matches. Germline lookup yields CDR1 SGDLS and CDR2 YYNGEE. This chain's CDR3 is CASSQVLAGGLNEQFF. The CDR3 nucleotides read TGTGCCAGCAGCCAAGTTCTAGCGGGAGGCCTCAATGAGCAGTTCTTC.

J is TRBJ1-4 and V is TRBV7-8; 12 bases map to TRBD1. The CDR3 has 16 amino acids. V lost 5 bases, J lost 4 bases, and 5 bases stayed unmatched. Germline CDR1 SGHVS, CDR2 FQNEAQ. The CDR3 coding sequence is TGTGCCAGCAGCCCGGGACAGGGGGCTGGTAATGAAAAACTGTTTTTT. Amino acids: CASSPGQGAGNEKLFF.

The chain is built from TRBV10-1 and TRBJ2-7; D is uncertain. Per germline, CDR1 WNHNN and CDR2 SYGVQD (reference sequence). V lost 2 bases and J lost 1, with 3 bases in between. The CDR3 covers 12 residues. CDR3 sequence reads: CASSEASYEQYF. CDR3 nucleotides: TGCGCCAGCAGTGAGGCGTCCTACGAGCAGTACTTC.

The chain recombines TRBV12-3 or TRBV12-4 with TRBJ1-1, with D possibly being TRBD1 (6 bases). V was cut by 8 bases and J by 6 bases, with 13 bases left in between. The CDR3 runs 12 residues. The CDR3 spells CASRNRAAEAFF. The DNA for the CDR3 is TGTGCCAGCCGAAACAGGGCGGCTGAAGCTTTCTTT.

The chain recombines TRBV4-3 with TRBJ2-1; no clear D. V lost 3 bases and J lost 4, with 10 bases in between. Germline assignment: CDR1 LGHNA and CDR2 YSLEER. This CDR3 has 14 amino acids. The CDR3 DNA is TGCGCCAGCAGCCAGGGCGCCTTATACAATGAGCAGTTCTTC. Protein sequence: CASSQGALYNEQFF.

The chain couples TRBV11-2 to TRBJ2-7; D perhaps matches TRBD2 (6 bases). Germline loops: CDR1 SGHAT, CDR2 FQNNGV. Trimming shortened V by 4 bases and J by 0 bases, and 13 bases separated the two germline ends. The CDR3 runs to 15 residues. CDR3 region: CASSSLGLSSYEQYF. CDR3 DNA sequence: TGTGCCAGCAGCTCATTAGGACTAAGCTCCTACGAGCAGTACTTC.

The chain joins TRBV7-9 to TRBJ2-7, with 12 bases that match TRBD2. J was trimmed by 5 bases and V by 1 base; bases with no gene match: 3. CDR1 is SEHNR and CDR2 is FQNEAQ in the germline V gene (reference sequence). This CDR3 region has 15 residues. In nucleotides, the CDR3 is TGTGCCAGCAGCTTAGGACTAGCGGGAGCTAACGAGCAGTACTTC. Translated, it gives CASSLGLAGANEQYF.

This rearrangement joins TRBV4-1 to TRBJ1-6; maybe TRBD1 (5 bases). This CDR3 has 19 residues. Trimming cost V 4 bases and J 7 bases, with 26 bases left between them. From germline, CDR1 is MGHRA and CDR2 YSYEKL. DNA of the CDR3: TGCGCCAGCAGCCTCAAGATGCCCACCGCCCAGGGAGGGAATTCACCCCTCCACTTT. Amino acid sequence: CASSLKMPTAQGGNSPLHF.

The sample holds a few counts of this clone. The chain uses TRBV12-3 or TRBV12-4 and TRBJ2-7; no clear D. The V end was cut by 4 bases, the J end by 4 bases, with 11 bases between. The CDR3 consists of 13 residues. CDR3 residues: CASSSRNRYEQYF. CDR3 bases: TGTGCCAGCAGTTCGCGCAACAGATACGAGCAGTACTTC.

The chain is built from TRBV19 and TRBJ2-7; TRBD2 matches at 13 bases. Trimming at V came to 3 bases and at J to 1 base, leaving 3 bases not matched to a gene. Germline-derived CDR1 and CDR2 are LNHDA and SQIVND (reference sequence). This CDR3 spans 16 amino acids. CDR3 region: CASSIELAGGSYEQYF. DNA of the CDR3: TGTGCCAGTAGTATCGAACTAGCGGGAGGGTCCTACGAGCAGTACTTC.

V is TRBV15 and J is TRBJ2-7; 10 nucleotides line up with TRBD1. The CDR3 sequence is 20 residues long. V was clipped by 1 base and J by 4 bases; unmatched bases: 19. From germline, CDR1 is LNHNV and CDR2 YYDKDF (reference sequence). The CDR3 is CATSRVRGRTGTGELYEQYF. The CDR3 region has the DNA TGTGCCACCAGCAGAGTTCGAGGAAGAACCGGGACAGGGGAATTATACGAGCAGTACTTC.

The chain employs TRBV29-1 and TRBJ1-3, with D tentatively TRBD1 (5 bases). Germline V gene sequence: CDR1 SQVTM, CDR2 ANQGSEA. CDR3 length equals 14 residues. V lost 7 bases and J 4 bases, leaving 17 bases between the germline ends. The CDR3: CSAGPGGFGNTIYF. In DNA form, the CDR3 reads TGCAGCGCCGGACCCGGGGGGTTCGGAAACACCATATATTTT.

V gene TRBV5-4 combines with J gene TRBJ2-2, with D perhaps TRBD2 (5 bases). This CDR3 contains 14 residues. V gave up 3 bases and J gave up 4 bases, with 10 bases separating them. Germline CDR1 reads SGHNT; CDR2 reads YYREEE (reference sequence). The chain's CDR3 is CASSSASTTGELFF. CDR3 nucleotides: TGTGCCAGCAGCTCCGCTAGCACCACCGGGGAGCTGTTTTTT.

This clone showed up just a few times. The rearrangement links TRBV2 to TRBJ1-6, with D tentatively TRBD1 (6 bases). The germline V gene encodes CDR1 SNHLY and CDR2 FYNNEI. Trimming stripped 4 bases from V and 7 bases from J, with 14 bases between. The CDR3 has 15 residues. For the CDR3, the DNA is TGTGCCAGCAGTGGTGGCAGGGGTGAGAATTCACCCCTCCACTTT. Protein product: CASSGGRGENSPLHF. The complete variable domain, with remaining parts taken from reference TRBV2 and TRBJ1-6, reads EPEVTQTPSHQVTQMGQEVILRCVPISNHLYFYWYRQILGQKVEFLVSFYNNEISEKSEIFDDQFSVERPDGSNFTLKIRSTKLEDSAMYFCASSGGRGENSPLHFGNGTRLTVT.

V and J are TRBV7-6 and TRBJ2-1, with 8 bases identical to TRBD1. Germline V gives CDR1 SGHVS, CDR2 FNYEAQ. The trim removed 5 bases at V and 7 bases at J, leaving 13 bases unmatched. The CDR3 runs 16 residues. The CDR3 DNA reads TGTGCCAGCAGCCGCCGCGGGCAGGGGGCTTGGAATGAGCAGTTCTTC. Translated: CASSRRGQGAWNEQFF. Variable domain in full (rest from reference TRBV7-6 and TRBJ2-1): GAGVSQSPRYKVTKRGQDVALRCDPISGHVSLYWYRQALGQGPEFLTYFNYEAQQDKSGLPNDRFSAERPEGSISTLTIQRTEQRDSAMYRCASSRRGQGAWNEQFFGPGTRLTVL.

This clone appeared a few times. J is TRBJ1-1 and V is TRBV28; D possibly corresponds to TRBD1 (5 bases). The CDR3 contains 18 residues. Per the germline V gene, CDR1 is MDHEN and CDR2 is SYDVKM. V lost 8 bases, J lost 1 base, and 26 bases lay in between. CDR3 region: CASALRRDSGGANTEAFF. Written as DNA, the CDR3 is TGTGCCAGCGCCCTTCGCCGGGACTCGGGAGGGGCGAACACTGAAGCTTTCTTT. Full variable domain (rest looked up from reference TRBV28 and TRBJ1-1): DVKVTQSSRYLVKRTGEKVFLECVQDMDHENMFWYRQDPGLGLRLIYFSYDVKMKEKGDIPEGYSVSREKKERFSLILESASTNQTSMYLCASALRRDSGGANTEAFFGQGTRLTVV.

The chain uses TRBV6-6 and TRBJ2-5; D ambiguous. Germline V gives CDR1 MNHNY, CDR2 SVGAGI (reference sequence). V was trimmed by 4 bases and J by 1 base, leaving 10 bases between them. The CDR3 extends over 14 amino acids. CDR3 coding DNA: TGTGCCAGCAGTTTTACTATCCTCCAAGAGACCCAGTACTTC. Translated, it gives CASSFTILQETQYF.

This chain joins TRBV27 and TRBJ2-7, with 7 bases identical to TRBD2. Germline values: CDR1 MNHEY, CDR2 SMNVEV (reference sequence). V lost 8 bases to trimming and J lost 2 bases; unmatched junction nucleotides: 21. The CDR3 sequence is 18 residues long. CDR3 bases: TGTGCCAGCCGGCAATTTTGGGGGAGGGCTAGCGGACCCTACGAGCAGTACTTC. Amino acids: CASRQFWGRASGPYEQYF.

The V and J genes are TRBV10-3 and TRBJ1-4; no reliable D call. This CDR3 is 15 amino acids long. The V gene's germline CDR1 is ENHRY and CDR2 SYGVKD. V was clipped by 10 bases and J by 7 bases, with 22 bases between them. CDR3 sequence reads: CATSARDGVGEKLFF. CDR3 nucleotides: TGTGCCACTTCGGCCCGAGACGGGGTGGGTGAAAAACTGTTTTTT.

This clone was seen just once. This sequence joins TRBV10-2 and TRBJ1-1; a possible D gene is TRBD1 (5 bases). The germline V gene encodes CDR1 WSHSY and CDR2 SAAADI. The V and J ends lost 1 base and 6 bases respectively, with 12 bases between them. The CDR3 length is 14 residues. The CDR3 loop reads CASSEFNPRAEAFF. The CDR3 nucleotides read TGCGCCAGCAGTGAGTTCAACCCCAGGGCTGAAGCTTTCTTT.

The rearrangement joins TRBV7-2 to TRBJ2-7; a possible D gene is TRBD1 (6 bases). The CDR3 runs 13 residues. Germline assignment: CDR1 SGHTA and CDR2 FQGNSA. The V and J ends lost 1 base and 4 bases respectively, with 8 bases between them. This CDR3 reads CASSLGDMYEQYF. The CDR3 nucleotides read TGTGCCAGCAGCTTAGGGGACATGTACGAGCAGTACTTC.

The rearrangement links TRBV28 to TRBJ2-2, with 10 bases aligning to TRBD2. The junction had 6 bases not matched to a gene; V was cut back by 5 bases and J by 0 bases. The CDR3 contains 17 residues. Germline loops: CDR1 MDHEN, CDR2 SYDVKM. The CDR3 spells CASSPRTSGTNTGELFF. The CDR3 DNA follows: TGTGCCAGCAGTCCGCGGACTAGCGGAACGAACACCGGGGAGCTGTTTTTT.

J is TRBJ2-7 and V is TRBV4-1, with 10 bases identical to TRBD1. J lost 1 base, V lost 5 bases, and 5 bases had no gene match. CDR3 length equals 15 residues. The germline CDR1 and CDR2 sequences are MGHRA and YSYEKL. CDR3 sequence: CASSNRQGASYEQYF. The CDR3 DNA sequence: TGCGCCAGCAGCAACAGACAGGGGGCGTCCTACGAGCAGTACTTC.

V is TRBV6-1 and J is TRBJ2-3, with 7 bases matching TRBD2. CDR1 is MNHNS and CDR2 is SASEGT in the germline V gene. The CDR3 totals 16 residues. Losses at the gene ends were 2 bases for V and 0 bases for J; bases not matched to a gene: 5. CDR3 coding DNA: TGTGCCAGCAGTGAAATTAGCGGGTCTAGCACAGATACGCAGTATTTT. It is translated as CASSEISGSSTDTQYF.